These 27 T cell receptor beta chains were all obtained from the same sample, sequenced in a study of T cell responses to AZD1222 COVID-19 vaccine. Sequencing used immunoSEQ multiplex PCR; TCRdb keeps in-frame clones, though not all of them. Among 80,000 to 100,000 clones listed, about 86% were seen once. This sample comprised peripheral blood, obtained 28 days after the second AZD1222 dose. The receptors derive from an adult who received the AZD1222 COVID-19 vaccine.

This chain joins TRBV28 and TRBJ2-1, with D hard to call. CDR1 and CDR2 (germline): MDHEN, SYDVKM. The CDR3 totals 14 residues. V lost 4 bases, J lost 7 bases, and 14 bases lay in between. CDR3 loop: CASSSQGLPNEQFF. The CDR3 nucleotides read TGTGCCAGCAGTTCCCAAGGTCTCCCTAATGAGCAGTTCTTC. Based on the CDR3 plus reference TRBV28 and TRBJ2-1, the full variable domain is DVKVTQSSRYLVKRTGEKVFLECVQDMDHENMFWYRQDPGLGLRLIYFSYDVKMKEKGDIPEGYSVSREKKERFSLILESASTNQTSMYLCASSSQGLPNEQFFGPGTRLTVL.

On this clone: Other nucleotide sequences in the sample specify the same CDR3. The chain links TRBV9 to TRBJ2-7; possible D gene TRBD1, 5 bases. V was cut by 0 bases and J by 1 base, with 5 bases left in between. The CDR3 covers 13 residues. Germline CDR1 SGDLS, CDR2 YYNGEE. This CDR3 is CASSVAGSYEQYF. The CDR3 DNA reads TGTGCCAGCAGCGTAGCAGGGTCCTACGAGCAGTACTTC.

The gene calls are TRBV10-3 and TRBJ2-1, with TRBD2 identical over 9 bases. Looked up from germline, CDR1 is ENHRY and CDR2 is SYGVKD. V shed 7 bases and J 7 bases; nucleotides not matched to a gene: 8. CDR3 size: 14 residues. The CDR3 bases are TGTGCCATCACCGTAGCGGGAGCGAGGAATGAGCAGTTCTTC. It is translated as CAITVAGARNEQFF.

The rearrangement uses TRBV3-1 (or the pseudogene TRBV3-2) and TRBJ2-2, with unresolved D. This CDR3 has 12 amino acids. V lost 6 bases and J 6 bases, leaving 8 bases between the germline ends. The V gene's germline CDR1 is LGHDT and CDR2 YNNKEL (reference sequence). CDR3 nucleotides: TGTGCCAGCAGACCTTCTCCCGGGGAGCTGTTTTTT. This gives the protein CASRPSPGELFF.

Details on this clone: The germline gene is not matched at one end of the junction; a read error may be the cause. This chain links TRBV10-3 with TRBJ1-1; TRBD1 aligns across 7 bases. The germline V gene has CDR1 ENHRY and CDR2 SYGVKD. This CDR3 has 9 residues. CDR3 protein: CAINGQALF. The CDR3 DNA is TGTGCCATCAATGGACAGGCTCTTTTT.

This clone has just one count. This CDR3 is CASSLEGNTEAFF. In DNA, the CDR3 is TGTGCCAGCAGCCTCGAGGGGAACACTGAAGCTTTCTTT. The gene calls are TRBV7-9 and TRBJ1-1; D is unclear. V was trimmed by 5 bases and J by 1 base, leaving 8 bases between them. The V gene's germline CDR1 is SEHNR and CDR2 FQNEAQ (reference sequence). The CDR3 covers 13 residues.

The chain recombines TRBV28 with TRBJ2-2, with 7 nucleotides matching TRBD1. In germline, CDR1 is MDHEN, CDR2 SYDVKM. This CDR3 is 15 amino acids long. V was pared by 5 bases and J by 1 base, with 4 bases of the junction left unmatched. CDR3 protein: CASSRDSLNTGELFF. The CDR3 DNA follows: TGTGCCAGCAGTCGGGACAGCCTGAACACCGGGGAGCTGTTTTTT. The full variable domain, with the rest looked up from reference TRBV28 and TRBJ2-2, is DVKVTQSSRYLVKRTGEKVFLECVQDMDHENMFWYRQDPGLGLRLIYFSYDVKMKEKGDIPEGYSVSREKKERFSLILESASTNQTSMYLCASSRDSLNTGELFFGEGSRLTVL.

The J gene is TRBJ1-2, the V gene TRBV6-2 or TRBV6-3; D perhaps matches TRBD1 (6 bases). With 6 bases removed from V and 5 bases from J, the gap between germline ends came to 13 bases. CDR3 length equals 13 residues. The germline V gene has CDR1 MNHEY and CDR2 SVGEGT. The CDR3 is CASSPGGQYGYTF. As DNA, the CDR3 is TGTGCCAGCAGCCCGGGGGGGCAGTATGGCTACACCTTC.

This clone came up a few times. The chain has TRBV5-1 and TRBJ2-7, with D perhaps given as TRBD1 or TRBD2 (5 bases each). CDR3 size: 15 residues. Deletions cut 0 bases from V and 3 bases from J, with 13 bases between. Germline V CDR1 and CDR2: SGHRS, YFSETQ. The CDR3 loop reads CASSLAGGRDYEQYF. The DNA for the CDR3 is TGCGCCAGCAGCTTGGCTGGGGGAAGAGACTACGAGCAGTACTTC.

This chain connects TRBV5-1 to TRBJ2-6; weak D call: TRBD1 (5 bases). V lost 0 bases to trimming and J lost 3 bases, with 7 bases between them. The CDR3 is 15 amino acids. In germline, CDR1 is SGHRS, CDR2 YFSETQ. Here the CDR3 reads CASSLGTFGANVLTF. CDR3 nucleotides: TGCGCCAGCAGCTTGGGGACATTTGGGGCCAACGTCCTGACTTTC.

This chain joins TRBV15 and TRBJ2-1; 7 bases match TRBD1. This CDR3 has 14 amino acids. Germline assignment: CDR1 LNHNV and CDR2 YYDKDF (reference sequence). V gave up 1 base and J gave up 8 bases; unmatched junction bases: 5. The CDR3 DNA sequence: TGTGCCACCAGCAGAGGCCAGGGGGTCGATGAGCAGTTCTTC. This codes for CATSRGQGVDEQFF.

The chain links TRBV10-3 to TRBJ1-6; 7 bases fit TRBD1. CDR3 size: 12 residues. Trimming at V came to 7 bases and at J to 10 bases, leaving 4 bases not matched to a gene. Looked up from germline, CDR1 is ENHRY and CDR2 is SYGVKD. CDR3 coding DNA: TGTGCCATCACGGCAGGGGGGTCACCCCTCCACTTT. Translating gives CAITAGGSPLHF.

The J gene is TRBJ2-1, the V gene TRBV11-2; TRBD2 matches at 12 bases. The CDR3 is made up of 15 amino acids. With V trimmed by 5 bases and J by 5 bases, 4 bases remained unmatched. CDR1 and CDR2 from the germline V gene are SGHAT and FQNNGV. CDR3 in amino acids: CASSPRLAGDNEQFF. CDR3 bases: TGTGCCAGCAGCCCACGACTAGCGGGGGACAATGAGCAGTTCTTC.

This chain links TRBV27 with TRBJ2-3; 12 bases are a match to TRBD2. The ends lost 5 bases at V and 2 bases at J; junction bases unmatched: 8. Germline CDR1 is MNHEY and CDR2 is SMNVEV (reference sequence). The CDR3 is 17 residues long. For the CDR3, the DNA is TGTGCCAGCAGTCTGGGACTAGCGGGTCCCTCCACAGATACGCAGTATTTT. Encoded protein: CASSLGLAGPSTDTQYF.

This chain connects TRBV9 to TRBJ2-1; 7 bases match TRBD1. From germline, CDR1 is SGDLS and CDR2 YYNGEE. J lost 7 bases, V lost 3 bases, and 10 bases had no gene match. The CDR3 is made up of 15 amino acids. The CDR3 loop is CASSATGQVVNEQFF. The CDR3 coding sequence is TGTGCCAGCAGCGCGACAGGGCAGGTAGTGAATGAGCAGTTCTTC.

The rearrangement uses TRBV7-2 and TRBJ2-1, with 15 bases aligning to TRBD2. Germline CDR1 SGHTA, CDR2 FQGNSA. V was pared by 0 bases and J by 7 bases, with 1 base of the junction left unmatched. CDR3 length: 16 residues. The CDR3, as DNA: TGTGCCAGCAGCTTAGCTGGGACTAGCGGGGGGAATGAGCAGTTCTTC. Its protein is CASSLAGTSGGNEQFF.

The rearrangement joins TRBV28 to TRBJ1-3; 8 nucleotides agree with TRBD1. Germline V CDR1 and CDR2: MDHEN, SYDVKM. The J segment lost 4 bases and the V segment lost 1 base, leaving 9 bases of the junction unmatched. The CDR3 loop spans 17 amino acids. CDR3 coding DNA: TGTGCCAGCAGTTTATACCCTCAGGGGGCGCGAGGAAACACCATATATTTT. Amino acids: CASSLYPQGARGNTIYF.

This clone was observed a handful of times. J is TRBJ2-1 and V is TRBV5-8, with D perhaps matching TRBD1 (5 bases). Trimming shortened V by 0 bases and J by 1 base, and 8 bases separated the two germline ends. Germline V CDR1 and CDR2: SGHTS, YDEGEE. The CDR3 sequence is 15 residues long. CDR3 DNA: TGTGCCAGCAGCTTGGGGACATCATCCTACAATGAGCAGTTCTTC. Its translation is CASSLGTSSYNEQFF.

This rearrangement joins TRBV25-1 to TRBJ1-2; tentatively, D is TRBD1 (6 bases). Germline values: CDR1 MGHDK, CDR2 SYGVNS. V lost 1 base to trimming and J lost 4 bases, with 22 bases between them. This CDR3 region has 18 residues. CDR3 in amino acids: CASSESGGLGAAGYGYTF. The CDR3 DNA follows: TGTGCCAGCAGTGAATCCGGGGGGCTGGGGGCCGCCGGCTATGGCTACACCTTC.

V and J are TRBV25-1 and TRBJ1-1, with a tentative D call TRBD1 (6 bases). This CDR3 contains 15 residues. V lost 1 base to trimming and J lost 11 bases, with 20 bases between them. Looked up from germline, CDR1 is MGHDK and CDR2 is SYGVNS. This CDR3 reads CASSEWKGGAARAFF. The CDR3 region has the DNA TGTGCCAGCAGTGAATGGAAGGGGGGGGCAGCACGGGCTTTCTTT.

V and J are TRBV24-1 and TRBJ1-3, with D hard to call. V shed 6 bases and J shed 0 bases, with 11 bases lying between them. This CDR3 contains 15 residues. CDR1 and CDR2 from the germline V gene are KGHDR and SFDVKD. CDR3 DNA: TGTGCCACCAGTCACGGGGAGAGCTCTGGAAACACCATATATTTT. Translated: CATSHGESSGNTIYF.

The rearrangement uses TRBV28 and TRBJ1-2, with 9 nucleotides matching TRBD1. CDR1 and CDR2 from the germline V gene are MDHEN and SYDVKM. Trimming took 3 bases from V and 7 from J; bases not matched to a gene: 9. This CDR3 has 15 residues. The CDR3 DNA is TGTGCCAGCAGTTTCGGACAGGGGCGGGGAACTGGCTACACCTTC. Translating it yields CASSFGQGRGTGYTF.

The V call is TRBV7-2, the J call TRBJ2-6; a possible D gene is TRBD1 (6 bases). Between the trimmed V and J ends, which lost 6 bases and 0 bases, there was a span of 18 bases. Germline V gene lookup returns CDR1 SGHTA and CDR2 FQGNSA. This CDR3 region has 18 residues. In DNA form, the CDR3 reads TGTGCCAGCAGTCGAAACAGGGCGAGCAACTCTGGGGCCAACGTCCTGACTTTC. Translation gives CASSRNRASNSGANVLTF.

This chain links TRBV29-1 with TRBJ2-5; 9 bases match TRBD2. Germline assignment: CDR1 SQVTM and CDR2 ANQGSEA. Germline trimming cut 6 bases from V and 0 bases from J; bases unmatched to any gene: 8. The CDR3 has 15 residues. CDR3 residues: CSVHTTSGYQETQYF. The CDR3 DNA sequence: TGCAGCGTCCACACGACTAGCGGTTACCAAGAGACCCAGTACTTC. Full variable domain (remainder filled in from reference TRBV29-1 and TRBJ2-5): SAVISQKPSRDICQRGTSLTIQCQVDSQVTMMFWYRQQPGQSLTLIATANQGSEATYESGFVIDKFPISRPNLTFSTLTVSNMSPEDSSIYLCSVHTTSGYQETQYFGPGTRLLVL.

CDR3 bases: TGCGCCAGCAGCTTAACCCCTTCGGGACAGGGTTACAATGAGCAGTTCTTC. Encoded protein: CASSLTPSGQGYNEQFF. The rearrangement joins TRBV5-1 to TRBJ2-1; TRBD1 matches 9 bases. CDR3 length equals 17 residues. The J segment lost 4 bases and the V segment lost 2 bases, leaving 10 bases of the junction unmatched. Germline values: CDR1 SGHRS, CDR2 YFSETQ.

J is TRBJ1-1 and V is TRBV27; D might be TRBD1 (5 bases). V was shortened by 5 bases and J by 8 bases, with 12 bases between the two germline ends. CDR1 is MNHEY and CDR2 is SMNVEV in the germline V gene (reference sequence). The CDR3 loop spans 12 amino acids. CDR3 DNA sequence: TGTGCCAGCAGTATACCGGGGCCCGAAGCTTTCTTT. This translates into CASSIPGPEAFF.

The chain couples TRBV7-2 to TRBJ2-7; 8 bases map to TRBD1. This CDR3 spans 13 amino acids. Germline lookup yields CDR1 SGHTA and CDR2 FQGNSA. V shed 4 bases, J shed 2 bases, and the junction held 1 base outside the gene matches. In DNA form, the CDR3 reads TGTGCCAGCAGCTGGGGACAGGCCTACGAGCAGTACTTC. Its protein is CASSWGQAYEQYF.